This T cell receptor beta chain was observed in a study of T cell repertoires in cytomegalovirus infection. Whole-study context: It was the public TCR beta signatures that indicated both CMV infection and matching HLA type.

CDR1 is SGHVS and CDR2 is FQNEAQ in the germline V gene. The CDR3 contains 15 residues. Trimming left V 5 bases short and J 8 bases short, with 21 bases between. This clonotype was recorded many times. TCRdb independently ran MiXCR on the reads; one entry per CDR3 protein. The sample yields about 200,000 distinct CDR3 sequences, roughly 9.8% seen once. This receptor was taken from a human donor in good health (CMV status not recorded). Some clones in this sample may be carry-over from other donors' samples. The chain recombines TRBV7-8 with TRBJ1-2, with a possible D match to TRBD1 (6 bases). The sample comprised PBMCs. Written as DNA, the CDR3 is TGTGCCAGCAGCGAAAACGCGGTCAGGGGAGGCGGCTACACCTTC. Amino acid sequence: CASSENAVRGGGYTF.